This entry describes one T cell receptor beta chain. Its target is unknown. Following RNA extraction, reverse transcription yielded cDNA that acted as the sequencing template. Generated by immunoSEQ multiplex PCR, the TCRdb table keeps only in-frame clones and is missing some. The sample lists roughly 20,000 clones; around three fifths were seen once. The data stem from a study of CD8+ T cells in alopecia areata. Study-wide results and caveats: Clarity of TCR sharing across patients fell short of that in mice, possibly HLA-related.

Lesional scalp punch biopsies and peripheral blood came from alopecia areata patients. The TCR was taken from a human donor with alopecia areata. The sequences come from skin, collected at week 0.

The CDR3 coding sequence is TGTGCCAGCAGCTGGGGACTAGCGAATGAGCAGTTCTTC. Protein sequence: CASSWGLANEQFF. This chain joins TRBV7-2 and TRBJ2-1, with 10 nucleotides matching TRBD2. The CDR3 is 13 amino acids. Germline CDR1 reads SGHTA; CDR2 reads FQGNSA. V shed 4 bases and J 7 bases; nucleotides not matched to a gene: 1.